The following is a TCR beta chain sequence with its context. This clone's antigen is unknown. No base quality values were provided; no much bigger clone lies one nucleotide off. The receptor library was made with the immunoSEQ multiplex PCR assay. What TCRdb holds here is the immuneACCESS table cut down to in-frame rearrangements. Part of the clones is not present; checked against another copy, under half of the missing clones reflect an unresolved V gene, and the others are unexplained. Counted in this sample were some 14,000 clones; about 70% of them appeared once. The ten largest clonotypes hold 25% to 30% of the sample. The data were taken from a study of T cells after somatic rescue of genetic block (dated by TCRdb to 2019 to 2021). About the study as a whole: What the study looked at was long-term robustness, specifically in a T-cell system that came about through somatic rescue of a genetic block in T-cell development.

Counted from cysteine to phenylalanine, this CDR3 has 14 amino acids. The CDR3 DNA has 42 bases and is translated from base 1. V is cut by 5 bases and J by 6 bases, and the space between the germline ends is 16 bases. Reading the germline V gene gives CDR1 MDHEN and CDR2 SYDVKM. The sequencing input was peripheral blood mononuclear cells (PBMCs). This chain joins TRBV28 to TRBJ1-2; confidence is insufficient to name the D gene. This TCR was sampled from a man younger than 35. The CDR3 protein is CASSPSLGGHGYTF. The DNA sequence follows: TGTGCCAGCAGTCCCTCCCTGGGTGGCCATGGCTACACCTTC.